One sample yielded the 9 T cell receptor beta chains listed below, sequenced in a study of blood T cell repertoires in COVID-19. The protocol was immunoSEQ multiplex PCR, while the TCRdb copy is restricted to in-frame clones and leaves out a portion. The table shows roughly 100,000 clones, with over 70% occurring only once. Sequenced material: peripheral blood. These receptors were collected from an elderly man with active or convalescent COVID-19.

This sequence joins TRBV28 and TRBJ2-7; 8 bases are a match to TRBD1. Germline lookup yields CDR1 MDHEN and CDR2 SYDVKM. CDR3 size: 14 residues. Losses at the gene ends were 8 bases for V and 3 bases for J; bases not matched to a gene: 9. CDR3 bases: TGTGCCAGCGGACTCCAGGGGGCAGGCTACGAGCAGTACTTC. Its protein product is CASGLQGAGYEQYF.

The chain uses TRBV10-3 and TRBJ2-2; 7 nucleotides align to TRBD2. The germline CDR1 and CDR2 sequences are ENHRY and SYGVKD. The CDR3 length is 14 residues. V trimming: 8 bases; J trimming: 0 bases; junction bases outside the gene matches: 3. This chain's CDR3 is CAIGGGPNTGELFF. CDR3 in DNA: TGTGCCATCGGGGGGGGTCCGAACACCGGGGAGCTGTTTTTT.

This clone showed up just once. The chain combines TRBV10-3 with TRBJ2-6; D is undetermined. Trimming pared 4 bases from V and 1 base from J, leaving 8 bases between. This CDR3 region has 15 residues. Germline CDR1 ENHRY, CDR2 SYGVKD. The CDR3 is CAISAAESGANVLTF. The CDR3 bases are TGTGCCATCAGTGCGGCGGAGTCTGGGGCCAACGTCCTGACTTTC.

The chain is built from TRBV18 and TRBJ1-2; 9 positions match TRBD1. The CDR3 is 14 residues long. The V segment lost 6 bases and the J segment 4 bases; nucleotides outside the gene matches: 6. The germline gives CDR1 KGHSH, CDR2 LQKENI. As DNA, the CDR3 is TGTGCCAGCTCGCCTGACAGGGGGGGCTATGGCTACACCTTC. It encodes CASSPDRGGYGYTF.

The chain couples TRBV4-3 to TRBJ2-5, with a tentative D call TRBD2 (6 bases). Germline V lookup: CDR1 LGHNA, CDR2 YSLEER. V lost 0 bases and J 0 bases, leaving 8 bases between the germline ends. CDR3 length equals 15 residues. The DNA for the CDR3 is TGCGCCAGCAGCCAAGATCGGGGGAACCAAGAGACCCAGTACTTC. This translates into CASSQDRGNQETQYF.

The J gene is TRBJ1-1, the V gene TRBV30; D might be TRBD1 (5 bases). The V and J ends lost 5 bases and 4 bases respectively, with 23 bases between them. The germline V gene encodes CDR1 GTSNPN and CDR2 SVGIG (reference sequence). This CDR3 contains 16 residues. As DNA, the CDR3 is TGTGCCTGGGTCGAAGGGAATCTCAGGGTGTTCACTGAAGCTTTCTTT. Protein product: CAWVEGNLRVFTEAFF. Supplemented by reference TRBV30 and TRBJ1-1, the full variable domain reads SQTIHQWPATLVQPVGSPLSLECTVEGTSNPNLYWYRQAAGRGLQLLFYSVGIGQISSEVPQNLSASRPQDRQFILSSKKLLLSDSGFYLCAWVEGNLRVFTEAFFGQGTRLTVV.

This rearrangement joins TRBV2 to TRBJ2-5; possible D gene TRBD1, 5 bases. Germline assignment: CDR1 SNHLY and CDR2 FYNNEI. CDR3 length: 13 residues. The ends were cut back, 2 bases at V and 1 base at J, with 5 bases in the middle. The CDR3 bases are TGTGCCAGCAGTGAACAGGGCCAAGAGACCCAGTACTTC. It encodes CASSEQGQETQYF.

The rearrangement uses TRBV15 and TRBJ2-3, with a possible D match to TRBD2 (7 bases). This CDR3 is 14 amino acids long. V dropped 6 bases and J dropped 3 bases, with 13 bases sitting between them. Germline assignment: CDR1 LNHNV and CDR2 YYDKDF (reference sequence). As DNA, the CDR3 is TGTGCCACCAGGGGAGGGGGGATAACAGATACGCAGTATTTT. Its translation is CATRGGGITDTQYF.

The chain joins TRBV5-1 to TRBJ2-1; TRBD2 agrees at 7 bases. The CDR3 is 17 amino acids. Unmatched junction bases numbered 12, after V lost 4 bases and J lost 2 bases. Per germline, CDR1 SGHRS and CDR2 YFSETQ. This chain's CDR3 is CASSLTGLITTYNEQFF. CDR3 nucleotide sequence: TGCGCCAGCAGCCTTACGGGACTAATCACAACCTACAATGAGCAGTTCTTC.